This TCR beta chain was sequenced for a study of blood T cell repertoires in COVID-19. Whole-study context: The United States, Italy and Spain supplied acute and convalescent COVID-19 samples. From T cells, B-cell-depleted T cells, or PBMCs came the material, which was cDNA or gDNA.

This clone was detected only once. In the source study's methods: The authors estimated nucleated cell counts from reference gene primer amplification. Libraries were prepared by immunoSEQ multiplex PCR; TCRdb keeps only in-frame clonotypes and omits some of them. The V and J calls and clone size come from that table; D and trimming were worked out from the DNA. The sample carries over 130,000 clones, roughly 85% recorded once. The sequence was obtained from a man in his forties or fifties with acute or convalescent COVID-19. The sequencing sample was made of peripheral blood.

The CDR3 DNA follows: TGTGCCAGTAGTATAGGCCACAGGGGGGGAGACACCTTC. Translated, it gives CASSIGHRGGDTF. The rearrangement joins TRBV19 to TRBJ1-2; 8 bases match TRBD1. The CDR3 length is 13 residues. The V gene end was trimmed by 1 base and the J gene end by 12 bases; junction bases not matched to a gene: 7. In germline, CDR1 is LNHDA, CDR2 SQIVND (reference sequence).